The 32 T cell receptor beta chains presented below share a single source sample, sequenced in a study of T-cell memory formation after mild COVID-19. Using its own MiXCR run on the 5' RACE reads, TCRdb lists one record per CDR3 protein. This table holds about 560,000 distinct CDR3 sequences, around 17% found once. The material sequenced was PBMCs or a T cell subset sorted from them (not recorded which). Receptors originate from an adult woman who had mild COVID-19 (a few samples of this study predate the infection). Cell type and time point are not known.

This clonotype was observed a few times. This sequence joins TRBV2 and TRBJ1-2; D possibly corresponds to TRBD1 (6 bases). With 8 bases removed from V and 0 bases from J, the gap between germline ends came to 13 bases. This CDR3 region has 14 residues. The germline gives CDR1 SNHLY, CDR2 FYNNEI. In DNA form, the CDR3 reads TGTGCCAGCCTCTCTGAGGGGGCTAACTATGGCTACACCTTC. It codes for CASLSEGANYGYTF.

This clonotype was picked up a small number of times. This chain links TRBV5-1 with TRBJ2-1, with unresolved D. The CDR3 extends over 14 amino acids. Germline CDR1 SGHRS, CDR2 YFSETQ. The V end was cut by 4 bases, the J end by 5 bases, with 13 bases between. The DNA of the CDR3 is TGCGCCAGCAGCCGTGGACGAAGAGACAATGAGCAGTTCTTC. It specifies CASSRGRRDNEQFF.

A few counts support this clonotype. This chain links TRBV4-1 with TRBJ1-2; no firm D call. Germline-derived CDR1 and CDR2 are MGHRA and YSYEKL. V was clipped by 0 bases and J by 3 bases, with 14 bases between them. The CDR3 runs 16 residues. The CDR3 sequence is CASSQEGSVPDYGYTF. The CDR3 nucleotides are TGCGCCAGCAGCCAAGAAGGGTCAGTCCCAGACTATGGCTACACCTTC.

The chain carries TRBV2 and TRBJ2-3; the D is unclear. Germline V gene data show CDR1 as SNHLY and CDR2 as FYNNEI. V gave up 8 bases and J gave up 1 base, with 7 bases separating them. This CDR3 has 12 residues. CDR3: CASGERTDTQYF. CDR3 nucleotides: TGTGCCAGCGGAGAGCGCACAGATACGCAGTATTTT.

The gene calls are TRBV29-1 and TRBJ2-5; maybe TRBD2 (5 bases). V was trimmed by 4 bases and J by 1 base, leaving 10 bases between them. Germline CDR1 reads SQVTM; CDR2 reads ANQGSEA. The CDR3 has 13 residues. The CDR3 spells CSVVGSTQETQYF. CDR3 in DNA: TGCAGCGTTGTAGGGAGCACCCAAGAGACCCAGTACTTC.

J is TRBJ2-1 and V is TRBV29-1, with 12 positions matching TRBD2. Germline lookup yields CDR1 SQVTM and CDR2 ANQGSEA. V was pared by 0 bases and J by 4 bases, with 7 bases of the junction left unmatched. This CDR3 comprises 17 residues. The CDR3 spells CSVEDVLAGGQYNEQFF. DNA of the CDR3: TGCAGCGTTGAAGACGTCCTAGCGGGGGGGCAGTACAATGAGCAGTTCTTC.

This clonotype was seen repeatedly, ten times or more. The chain employs TRBV9 and TRBJ1-4; D is uncertain. Trimming left V 1 base short and J 11 bases short, with 12 bases between. Germline CDR1 reads SGDLS; CDR2 reads YYNGEE. The CDR3 runs to 13 residues. Written as DNA, the CDR3 is TGTGCCAGCAGCGTATCGCCAGACGAGAAACTGTTTTTT. As protein: CASSVSPDEKLFF.

The chain recombines TRBV7-2 with TRBJ2-7; 9 nucleotides align to TRBD1. The CDR3 spans 14 residues. V was clipped by 5 bases and J by 9 bases; unmatched bases: 11. In germline, CDR1 is SGHTA, CDR2 FQGNSA. CDR3 nucleotide sequence: TGTGCCAGCAGCGCCGGACAGGGGTCGTGGCGGCAGTACTTC. Its translation is CASSAGQGSWRQYF.

The chain uses TRBV9 and TRBJ2-3; no clear D. V gave up 6 bases and J gave up 1 base, with 15 bases separating them. From germline, CDR1 is SGDLS and CDR2 YYNGEE. This CDR3 has 15 amino acids. CDR3 region: CASTEEVTGTDTQYF. CDR3 DNA: TGTGCCAGCACTGAAGAGGTAACCGGCACAGATACGCAGTATTTT.

This chain connects TRBV30 to TRBJ2-5; no clear D. V lost 2 bases to trimming and J lost 4 bases, with 2 bases between them. This CDR3 has 10 amino acids. Germline CDR1 reads GTSNPN; CDR2 reads SVGIG (reference sequence). The DNA of the CDR3 is TGTGCCTGGAGTAGAGAGACCCAGTACTTC. Translated, it gives CAWSRETQYF. Supplemented by reference TRBV30 and TRBJ2-5, the full variable domain reads SQTIHQWPATLVQPVGSPLSLECTVEGTSNPNLYWYRQAAGRGLQLLFYSVGIGQISSEVPQNLSASRPQDRQFILSSKKLLLSDSGFYLCAWSRETQYFGPGTRLLVL.

This clonotype was seen only a few times. This chain links TRBV4-3 with TRBJ2-6; possible D gene TRBD1, 6 bases. The CDR3 covers 16 residues. Germline V gene lookup returns CDR1 LGHNA and CDR2 YSLEER. V lost 4 bases, J lost 0 bases, and 10 bases lay in between. CDR3 protein: CASSPDSSSGANVLTF. The DNA for the CDR3 is TGCGCCAGCAGCCCGGACAGTAGCTCTGGGGCCAACGTCCTGACTTTC.

This chain joins TRBV5-1 and TRBJ1-4; D ambiguous. Germline V gives CDR1 SGHRS, CDR2 YFSETQ. The CDR3 is made up of 15 amino acids. V was clipped by 0 bases and J by 4 bases, with 10 bases between them. The CDR3 DNA is TGCGCCAGCAGCTTGGGGACTTACGGTAATGAAAAACTGTTTTTT. Protein product: CASSLGTYGNEKLFF.

This clonotype came up a few times. The rearrangement joins TRBV4-2 to TRBJ2-7, with D unresolved. Germline CDR1 and CDR2: LGHNA and YNFKEQ. Trimming removed 0 bases from V and 4 bases from J, with 7 bases in between. This CDR3 is 13 amino acids long. The CDR3: CASSQDSPYEQYF. Written as DNA, the CDR3 is TGTGCCAGCAGCCAAGATTCCCCATACGAGCAGTACTTC.

The rearrangement links TRBV12-3 or TRBV12-4 to TRBJ2-3; 10 bases are a match to TRBD2. CDR3 length: 16 amino acids. After removal of 5 bases from V and 5 bases from J, the junction contained 10 bases not matched to a gene. The CDR3 protein is CASSRRTSGVVDTQYF. CDR3 in DNA: TGTGCCAGCAGTCGGAGAACTAGCGGGGTTGTAGATACGCAGTATTTT.

The chain has TRBV7-2 and TRBJ1-3; 9 bases agree with TRBD1. Germline lookup yields CDR1 SGHTA and CDR2 FQGNSA. Trimming removed 5 bases from V and 3 bases from J; junction bases left unmatched: 5. The CDR3 is 15 amino acids. The CDR3 DNA is TGTGCCAGCAGCGGTACAGGGGGCGTTGGAAACACCATATATTTT. Translated: CASSGTGGVGNTIYF.

This clonotype was observed a handful of times. V is TRBV20-1 and J is TRBJ2-7; D possibly matches TRBD1 or TRBD2 (5 bases each). Per the germline V gene, CDR1 is DFQATT and CDR2 is SNEGSKA (reference sequence). The CDR3 length is 12 residues. V was shortened by 8 bases and J by 4 bases, with 15 bases between the two germline ends. The chain's CDR3 is CSTERGIYEQYF. The CDR3 region has the DNA TGCAGTACAGAGAGGGGTATATACGAGCAGTACTTC.

This clonotype was counted only a few times. The chain couples TRBV24-1 to TRBJ2-1, with D possibly TRBD1 on 6 matching bases. CDR1 and CDR2 (germline): KGHDR, SFDVKD. CDR3 length: 13 residues. Trimming took off 5 bases at V and 6 bases at J, with 10 bases between the two ends. This CDR3 reads CATSVGRGNEQFF. CDR3 DNA sequence: TGTGCCACCAGTGTAGGCAGGGGCAATGAGCAGTTCTTC.

This clonotype was detected only a few times. V and J are TRBV7-2 and TRBJ1-2, with 7 nucleotides matching TRBD1. The CDR3 runs 14 residues. The germline CDR1 and CDR2 sequences are SGHTA and FQGNSA. The V and J ends lost 6 bases and 0 bases, in that order; junction bases with no gene match: 4. CDR3 loop: CASSPTGTNYGYTF. CDR3 DNA: TGTGCCAGCAGTCCGACAGGGACTAACTATGGCTACACCTTC.

The sample holds many counts of this clonotype. The chain combines TRBV3-1 with TRBJ1-3; no clear D. CDR1 LGHDT and CDR2 YNNKEL come from the germline V gene (reference sequence). The CDR3 has 13 residues. V shed 8 bases and J shed 5 bases, with 13 bases lying between them. The CDR3, as DNA: TGTGCCAGCGGATACCAGGAAAGAAACACCATATATTTT. It codes for CASGYQERNTIYF.

This clonotype has a count of ten or more. The gene calls are TRBV5-1 and TRBJ2-2; D not resolved. V was pared by 5 bases and J by 6 bases, with 11 bases between. Germline CDR1 SGHRS, CDR2 YFSETQ. The length of the CDR3 is 13 residues. CDR3 in DNA: TGCGCCAGCAGGGATCAAGGAGCCGGGGAGCTGTTTTTT. It codes for CASRDQGAGELFF.

V usage is TRBV27 and J usage is TRBJ2-2; 9 bases fit TRBD2. This CDR3 region has 15 residues. Germline V gives CDR1 MNHEY, CDR2 SMNVEV (reference sequence). Germline trimming cut 2 bases from V and 6 bases from J; bases unmatched to any gene: 4. CDR3 in amino acids: CASSLAGGYAGELFF. CDR3 bases: TGTGCCAGCAGTTTAGCGGGAGGGTACGCCGGGGAGCTGTTTTTT.

This clonotype was recorded many times. The chain has TRBV7-2 and TRBJ1-6, with a tentative D call TRBD1 (5 bases). The CDR3 has 16 residues. Germline V gene sequence: CDR1 SGHTA, CDR2 FQGNSA. The ends were cut back, 2 bases at V and 4 bases at J, with 12 bases in the middle. DNA for the CDR3: TGTGCCAGCAGCTTATATGGGACCGATTATAATTCACCCCTCCACTTT. Translated: CASSLYGTDYNSPLHF.

Concerning this clonotype: A much larger clonotype is one base distant, so this may be a read error. The V and J genes are TRBV15 and TRBJ2-2; the match to TRBD1 covers 7 bases. The ends lost 4 bases at V and 1 base at J; junction bases unmatched: 3. CDR3 length equals 15 residues. Germline loops: CDR1 LNHNV, CDR2 YYDKDF (reference sequence). Here the CDR3 DNA reads TGTGCCACCAGCACCCGACAGGGGAACACCGGGGAGCTGTTTTTT. It translates to CATSTRQGNTGELFF.

The rearrangement joins TRBV12-3 or TRBV12-4 to TRBJ1-1; no clear D. The length of the CDR3 is 11 residues. Trimming took 7 bases from V and 5 from J, leaving 8 bases between them. CDR3 sequence reads: CASNWGTEAFF. CDR3 sequence (DNA): TGTGCCAGCAATTGGGGTACTGAAGCTTTCTTT.

This clonotype has more than one count but fewer than ten. The chain employs TRBV27 and TRBJ2-5, with D unclear. V gave up 5 bases and J gave up 2 bases, with 15 bases separating them. CDR1 is MNHEY and CDR2 is SMNVEV in the germline V gene (reference sequence). The CDR3 runs 15 residues. In DNA, the CDR3 is TGTGCCAGCAGTAGCCTGGGCGCGGCGCAAGAGACCCAGTACTTC. Translated: CASSSLGAAQETQYF.

This clonotype has a handful of counts. The J gene is TRBJ2-5, the V gene TRBV29-1; 7 nucleotides align to TRBD1. The V gene's germline CDR1 is SQVTM and CDR2 ANQGSEA. CDR3 length equals 12 residues. V lost 2 bases to trimming and J lost 5 bases; unmatched junction nucleotides: 2. CDR3 sequence: CSVEKGAETQYF. For the CDR3, the DNA is TGCAGCGTTGAAAAGGGGGCCGAGACCCAGTACTTC.

In its sample, this clonotype was seen a few times. The gene calls are TRBV4-1 and TRBJ2-7; 7 positions agree with TRBD1. Trimming cost V 6 bases and J 2 bases; bases outside gene matches: 10. The CDR3 consists of 15 residues. Germline CDR1 reads MGHRA; CDR2 reads YSYEKL. The CDR3: CASRVIGTDAYEQYF. In DNA, the CDR3 is TGCGCCAGCAGGGTTATTGGGACAGATGCCTACGAGCAGTACTTC.

This clonotype has more than one count but fewer than ten. V is TRBV7-6 and J is TRBJ1-2, with D uncertain. The CDR3 consists of 14 residues. Trimming took off 5 bases at V and 2 bases at J, with 12 bases between the two ends. CDR1 is SGHVS, CDR2 FNYEAQ, per germline. The CDR3 DNA follows: TGTGCCAGCAGCCCGGAGCGAGGGAACTATGGCTACACCTTC. Residues: CASSPERGNYGYTF.

This chain connects TRBV4-2 to TRBJ2-3; D is unresolved. Trimming took 0 bases from V and 7 from J, leaving 8 bases between them. Germline V gene lookup returns CDR1 LGHNA and CDR2 YNFKEQ. The CDR3 has 13 residues. DNA for the CDR3: TGTGCCAGCAGCCAAGAGAGAACCCATACGCAGTATTTT. It is translated as CASSQERTHTQYF.

The V and J genes are TRBV5-6 and TRBJ1-1; no reliable D call. This CDR3 spans 15 amino acids. V lost 0 bases to trimming and J lost 1 base, with 10 bases between them. CDR1 is SGHDT, CDR2 YYEEEE, per germline. The CDR3 reads CASSLAPEANTEAFF. The CDR3 bases are TGTGCCAGCAGCTTGGCTCCAGAAGCGAACACTGAAGCTTTCTTT.

The chain couples TRBV18 to TRBJ2-5, with 8 bases fitting TRBD1. V shed 3 bases and J 2 bases; nucleotides not matched to a gene: 11. This CDR3 region has 17 residues. The germline V gene encodes CDR1 KGHSH and CDR2 LQKENI. The CDR3 bases are TGTGCCAGCTCACCCGACCGGACAGGGCCCTCGCAAGAGACCCAGTACTTC. Its translation is CASSPDRTGPSQETQYF.

At least ten counts were recorded for this clonotype. V gene TRBV27 combines with J gene TRBJ2-7; D call uncertain. Germline assignment: CDR1 MNHEY and CDR2 SMNVEV (reference sequence). This CDR3 has 13 amino acids. Trimming left V 3 bases short and J 5 bases short, with 11 bases between. In nucleotides, the CDR3 is TGTGCCAGCAGTTTTCGCCGTTATCACGAGCAGTACTTC. Translating gives CASSFRRYHEQYF.